This T cell receptor (beta chain) emerged from a study of blood T cells in healthy people across ages. Study observations and caveats: Roughly linearly, TCR beta diversity per million T cells fell as age increased. Estimates drawn from one million T cells were deemed to understate diversity.

Through a sample-barcoded 5' primer and a J-beta primer mix, a second PCR was run for roughly 7 to 12 cycles. MiXCR, run by TCRdb on the 5' RACE reads, gives a single entry per CDR3 protein. The sample contains approximately 800,000 distinct CDR3 sequences, more than 45% of which appear only once. Trimming took 7 bases from V and 4 from J; bases not matched to a gene: 10. CDR1 is MNHNY and CDR2 is SVGAGI in the germline V gene (reference sequence). CDR3 length equals 16 residues. With respect to this clonotype: The antigen is not known.

J is TRBJ2-1 and V is TRBV6-6; 10 bases line up with TRBD2. This receptor was taken from a man aged 25 to 45 in good health. Sample: blood. The CDR3 region is CASIGSGGTKYNEQFF. The CDR3, as DNA: TGTGCCAGCATCGGTAGCGGGGGGACTAAATACAATGAGCAGTTCTTC.